These T cell receptor beta chains were read from a single sample in a study of response to subunit inactivated influenza vaccine. MiXCR, run by TCRdb on the RT-PCR reads, gives a single entry per CDR3 protein. The data contain hundreds of thousands of distinct CDR3 sequences, around a sixth of them singletons. The sequenced sample was PBMCs from blood, obtained 11 to 12 days after vaccination. All receptors derive from a man between 45 and 60 years old who received an inactivated influenza vaccine. The CDR3 runs from the conserved cysteine through the conserved F or W. Fields, in order: V gene, clone size, J gene, D gene, CDR3 DNA, CDR3 protein. D genes are given only for firm matches. Clone size is shown for a subset of rows, as once, few, many or a class of expanded clone.

TRBV20-1	-	TRBJ2-3	-	TGCAGTGCTAGAAAGTCTGGTAGCGGAGAATATTTT	CSARKSGSGEYF
TRBV12-3/TRBV12-4	-	TRBJ2-1	TRBD2	TGTGCCAGCAGTGTCAGCGGGAGTCTCTACAATGAGCAGTTCTTC	CASSVSGSLYNEQFF
TRBV14	few	TRBJ2-5	-	TGTGCCAGCAGCCAAGTGGGGCTGGAGACCCAGTACTTC	CASSQVGLETQYF
TRBV4-1	-	TRBJ2-4	-	TGCGCCAGCAGCCAAGGCCCCACCCCCTATGAGATTCAGTACTTC	CASSQGPTPYEIQYF
TRBV7-2	-	TRBJ2-7	-	TGTGCCAGCAGCCGTGGGCTGACAGGTTATTACTCCTACGAGCAGTACTTC	CASSRGLTGYYSYEQYF
TRBV28	-	TRBJ2-5	-	TGTGCCAGCAGTCCCGCGACAGGACTACAAGAGACCCAGTACTTC	CASSPATGLQETQYF
TRBV27	few	TRBJ2-7	TRBD2	TGTGCCAGCAGTCCGGGACTAGCGGCTCCCTACGAGCAGTACTTC	CASSPGLAAPYEQYF
TRBV12-3/TRBV12-4	many	TRBJ2-7	-	TGTGCCAGCAGTTTCGGCGGCCTCTCCTACGAGCAGTACTTC	CASSFGGLSYEQYF
TRBV20-1	-	TRBJ2-3	-	TGCAGTGCCACAGGGGTAGCGGGAATCACAGATACGCAGTATTTT	CSATGVAGITDTQYF
TRBV7-2	-	TRBJ1-2	TRBD1	TGTGCCAGCAGTTCTGAAGCAGGGGGGTCAGGCAAAGGATCCTTC	CASSSEAGGSGKGSF
TRBV7-2	few	TRBJ2-2	-	TGTGCCAGCAGCGCCCTCGGGGCCTCGAACACCGGGGAGCTGTTTTTT	CASSALGASNTGELFF
TRBV7-8	-	TRBJ2-1	-	TGTGCCAGCAGCCCGCGTAGGGGGGACTCCTACAATGAGCAGTTCTTC	CASSPRRGDSYNEQFF
TRBV12-3/TRBV12-4	-	TRBJ1-1	-	TGTGCCAGCAGTCCCGTCAGGGTGAACACTGAAGCTTTCTTT	CASSPVRVNTEAFF
TRBV28	-	TRBJ1-2	TRBD1	TGTGCCAGCAGTCTGGGGGGTACAGGGGGAGGCTACACCTTC	CASSLGGTGGGYTF
TRBV20-1	many	TRBJ1-5	-	TGCAGTGCTCGGCAGGGACCGCCGTCCATGCCCCAGCATTTT	CSARQGPPSMPQHF
TRBV2	many	TRBJ2-7	-	TGTGCCAGCAGGGGGACGGTGAGCTCCTACGAGCAGTACTTC	CASRGTVSSYEQYF
TRBV7-3	-	TRBJ2-7	TRBD2	TGTGCCAGCAGCTTAACCGGGACTAGCGGGAACAGGGCCTACGAGCAGTACTTC	CASSLTGTSGNRAYEQYF
TRBV5-8	many	TRBJ2-1	-	TGTGCCAGCAGCTTTAGGGTTGAGCAGTTCTTC	CASSFRVEQFF
TRBV5-1	few	TRBJ2-2	-	TGCGCCAGCAGCTTCATGACGGGCGCCGACACCGGGGAGCTGTTTTTT	CASSFMTGADTGELFF
TRBV28	few	TRBJ1-4	-	TGTGCCACCACCCCCGGGACCGGGACGTATGAAAAACTGTTTTTT	CATTPGTGTYEKLFF
TRBV18	-	TRBJ2-7	TRBD1	TGTGCCAGCTCACCCAGCCGGGACAGGAACTACGAGCAGTACTTC	CASSPSRDRNYEQYF
TRBV11-2	few	TRBJ2-7	-	TGTGCCAGCAGCTTAATAACCGTCCTTGGGGACGAGCAGTACTTC	CASSLITVLGDEQYF
TRBV10-3	-	TRBJ2-5	-	TGTGCCATCAGTGAGTCCTTTCAAGAGACCCAGTACTTC	CAISESFQETQYF
TRBV7-2	few	TRBJ1-1	-	TGTGCCAGCAGCTTACGGAGCTTTTCCATGAACACTGAAGCTTTCTTT	CASSLRSFSMNTEAFF
TRBV6-1	-	TRBJ2-3	TRBD2	TGTGCCAGCGTCGTTAGCGGGGGATTCACAGATACGCAGTATTTT	CASVVSGGFTDTQYF
TRBV7-9	few	TRBJ1-2	TRBD1	TGTGCCAGCAGCGTTTCAGGGGGGAGCTACACCTTC	CASSVSGGSYTF
TRBV4-1	many	TRBJ1-6	-	TGCGCCAGCAGCCAAGGTCGGGATATGACAGGACGAAGAAATTCACCCCTCCACTTT	CASSQGRDMTGRRNSPLHF
TRBV6-5	many	TRBJ2-2	-	TGTGCGATCTCATCAGGGGGGTTGGGCACCGGGGAGCTGTTTTTT	CAISSGGLGTGELFF
TRBV12-3/TRBV12-4	many	TRBJ1-2	-	TGTGCCAGCAGTTTCGAGAGGGCGACTGGCTACACCTTC	CASSFERATGYTF
TRBV7-2	once	TRBJ2-7	TRBD2	TGTGCCAGCAGCTTAGGAAGCGGGAGGGCCTTACCCTACGAGCAGTACTTC	CASSLGSGRALPYEQYF
TRBV30	-	TRBJ2-2	TRBD1	TGTGCCTGGACCAGACAGGGAAACACCGGGGAGCTGTTTTTT	CAWTRQGNTGELFF
TRBV3-1	-	TRBJ2-7	-	TGTGCCAGCAGCCGACATGGCGAGCAGTACTTC	CASSRHGEQYF
TRBV20-1	-	TRBJ2-1	TRBD2	TGCAGTGCTAGAGATAGCGGGGGGCGGTACAATGAGCAGTTCTTC	CSARDSGGRYNEQFF
TRBV5-1	-	TRBJ1-1	TRBD1	TGCGCCAGCAGCATCGGGGACAGCAGATCGAACACTGAAGCTTTCTTT	CASSIGDSRSNTEAFF
TRBV20-1	few	TRBJ2-5	TRBD1	TGCAGTCCATCCACCGGGACAGGGGCGTCGGGAGGTGAGACCCAGTACTTC	CSPSTGTGASGGETQYF
TRBV3-1	-	TRBJ1-5	-	TGTGCCAGCAGCCAAGATACGCGGCGTCAGCCCCAGCATTTT	CASSQDTRRQPQHF
TRBV5-1	-	TRBJ2-2	-	TGCGCCAGCAGCTCCAAACGGGACACCGGGGAGCTGTTTTTT	CASSSKRDTGELFF
TRBV12-3/TRBV12-4	few	TRBJ1-4	-	TGTGCCAGCAGTCGGGACAAGGGGGTGGAAAAACTGTTTTTT	CASSRDKGVEKLFF
TRBV4-1	-	TRBJ2-7	-	TGCGCCAGCAGCGCTCCGGGGGGCGTGTACGAGCAGTACTTC	CASSAPGGVYEQYF
TRBV11-1	-	TRBJ2-7	-	TGTGCCAGCAGCCTCTACAGGGCCAAGGACGAGCAGTACTTC	CASSLYRAKDEQYF